Here is one T cell receptor beta chain with its context. Its antigen is currently not known. No base quality values were provided; no much bigger clone lies one nucleotide off. Collaborating institutions collected whole blood in K2EDTA tubes following their own protocols. For TCRbeta analysis, collaborators shipped samples as frozen whole blood, isolated PBMCs, or DNA extracted from either of those sample types. TCRbeta CDR3 regions were amplified from genomic DNA using the immunoSEQ Assay, a bias-controlled multiplex PCR. On the authors' methods: The number of nucleated cells in each sample was estimated from the amplification of reference gene primers within the assay. To quantify the absolute abundance of each unique TCRbeta CDR3 rearrangement, sequence reads were collapsed and filtered. For each sample, productive Simpson clonality was calculated as the square root of Simpson's diversity index across productive rearrangements. Drawn from immuneACCESS, this table holds only the in-frame rearrangements with V and J called that TCRdb kept. Clones are partly lost; checked studies trace under half to an unresolved V gene and leave the rest unexplained. V and J calls and clone size are copied from that table; D and trimming were computed from the DNA. The sample table holds roughly 300,000 clones, of which 88% were seen once. The ten largest clones take up roughly 9.1% of the sample.

This sample was included in a study of blood T cell repertoires in COVID-19 (dated by TCRdb to 2018 to 2021). Regarding the research as a whole: The collaborator samples originated in the United States, Italy and Spain and spanned the acute and convalescent phases of COVID-19. The dataset comprised deeply sampled blood TCRbeta repertoires from subjects exposed to, actively infected with, or recovered from COVID-19. The repertoires were released in a freely available public database intended as a resource for research on the immune response to SARS-CoV-2. Samples came from the ongoing ImmuneRACE study (first 160 participants) plus 1,254 subjects from 6 global collaborators. Where available, HLA class I and class II types were taken from metadata supplied by the sample provider and were not determined by assay-based typing. Sample metadata almost always included a de-identified subject ID, COVID-19 status, age in years and sex. The prospective study material was composed of cDNA or gDNA derived from T cells, B-cell-depleted T cells, or PBMCs.

For CDR1 and CDR2, the germline V gene lists SGHVS and FNYEAQ. Including cysteine and phenylalanine, the CDR3 has 15 amino acids. Just the 45-base CDR3 DNA is kept, in frame starting at base 1. Here V drops 5 bases and J drops 3 bases, and the junction holds 3 bases not matched to any gene. Findings and caveats that apply to the study as a whole: The quantity of clinical and demographic metadata differed by source and by participant and was supplied without curation.

This receptor chain uses TRBV7-6 and TRBJ2-2, with 10 junctional bases fitting TRBD1. Source material: peripheral blood. The TCR comes from a man between 18 and 35 years old with active or convalescent COVID-19. The CDR3 reads CASSRGTGDTGELFF. In nucleotides, the sequence is TGTGCCAGCAGCCGCGGGACAGGGGACACCGGGGAGCTGTTTTTT.